This T cell receptor beta chain was documented in a study of blood T cells in healthy people across ages. CDR3 length equals 15 residues. Through a sample-barcoded 5' primer and a J-beta primer mix, a second PCR was run for about 6 to 11 cycles. TCRdb re-called the 5' RACE reads through MiXCR, storing one row per CDR3 protein. The data hold about a million distinct CDR3 sequences, with approximately 49% observed a single time. Source material: blood. This clonotype was obtained from a man aged 30 to 39 in good health. The genes are TRBV21-1 and TRBJ2-7; the table's TRBD1 call for D was not verified on the DNA. TRBV21-1 is flagged as a pseudogene. Written as DNA, the CDR3 is TGTGCCAGCAGCTCCCTCGGGCGGATGTCCTACGAGCAGTACTTC. Its protein product is CASSSLGRMSYEQYF.